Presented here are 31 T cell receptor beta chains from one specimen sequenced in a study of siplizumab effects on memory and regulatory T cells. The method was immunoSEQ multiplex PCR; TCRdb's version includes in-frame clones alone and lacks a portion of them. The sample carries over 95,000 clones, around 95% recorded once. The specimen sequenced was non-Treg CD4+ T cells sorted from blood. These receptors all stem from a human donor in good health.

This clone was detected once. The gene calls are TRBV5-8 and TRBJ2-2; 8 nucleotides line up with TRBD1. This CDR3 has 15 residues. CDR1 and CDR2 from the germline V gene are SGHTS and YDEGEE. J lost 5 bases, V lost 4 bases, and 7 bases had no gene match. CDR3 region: CASSPDRGGTGELFF. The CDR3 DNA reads TGTGCCAGCAGCCCTGACAGGGGAGGAACCGGGGAGCTGTTTTTT.

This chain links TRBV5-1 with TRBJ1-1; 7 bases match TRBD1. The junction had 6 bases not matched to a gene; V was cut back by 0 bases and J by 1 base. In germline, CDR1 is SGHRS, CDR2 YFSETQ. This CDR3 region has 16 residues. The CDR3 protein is CASSLVTGDRNTEAFF. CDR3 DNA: TGCGCCAGCAGCTTGGTTACAGGGGATAGGAACACTGAAGCTTTCTTT.

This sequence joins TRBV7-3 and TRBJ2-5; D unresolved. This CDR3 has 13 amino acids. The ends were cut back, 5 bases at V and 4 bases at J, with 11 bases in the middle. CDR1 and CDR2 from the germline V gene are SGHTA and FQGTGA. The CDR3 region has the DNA TGTGCCAGCAGCCCCGGGTGGGGAGAGACCCAGTACTTC. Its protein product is CASSPGWGETQYF.

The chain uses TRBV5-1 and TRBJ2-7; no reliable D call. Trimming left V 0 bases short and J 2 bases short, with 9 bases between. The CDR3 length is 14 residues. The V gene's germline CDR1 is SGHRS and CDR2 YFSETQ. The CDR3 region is CASSLASSPYEQYF. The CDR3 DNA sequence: TGCGCCAGCAGCTTGGCAAGTTCTCCCTACGAGCAGTACTTC.

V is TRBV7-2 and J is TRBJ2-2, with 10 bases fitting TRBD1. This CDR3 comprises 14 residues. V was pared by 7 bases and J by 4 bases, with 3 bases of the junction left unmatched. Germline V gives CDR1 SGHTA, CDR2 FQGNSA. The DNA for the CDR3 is TGTGCCAGCATCAGGACAGGGGGCACCGGGGAGCTGTTTTTT. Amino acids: CASIRTGGTGELFF.

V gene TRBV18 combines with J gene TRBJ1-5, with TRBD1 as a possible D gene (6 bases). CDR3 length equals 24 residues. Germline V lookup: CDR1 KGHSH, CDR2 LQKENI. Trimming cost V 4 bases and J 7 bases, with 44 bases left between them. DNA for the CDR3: TGTGCCAGCTCACTGAACATCGGGAGCCTGACAGGTGGGTCGATGTTTGGAGGTTTCCAGCCCCAGCATTTT. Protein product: CASSLNIGSLTGGSMFGGFQPQHF.

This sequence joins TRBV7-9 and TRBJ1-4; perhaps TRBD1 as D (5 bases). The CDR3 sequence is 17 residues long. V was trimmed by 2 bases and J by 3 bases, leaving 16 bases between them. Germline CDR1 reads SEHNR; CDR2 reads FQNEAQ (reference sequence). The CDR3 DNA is TGTGCCAGCAGCTTAAACAGGCCCGAACGTTCTAATGAAAAACTGTTTTTT. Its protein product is CASSLNRPERSNEKLFF. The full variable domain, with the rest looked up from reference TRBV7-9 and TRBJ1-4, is DTGVSQNPRHKITKRGQNVTFRCDPISEHNRLYWYRQTLGQGPEFLTYFQNEAQLEKSRLLSDRFSAERPKGSFSTLEIQRTEQGDSAMYLCASSLNRPERSNEKLFFGSGTQLSVL.

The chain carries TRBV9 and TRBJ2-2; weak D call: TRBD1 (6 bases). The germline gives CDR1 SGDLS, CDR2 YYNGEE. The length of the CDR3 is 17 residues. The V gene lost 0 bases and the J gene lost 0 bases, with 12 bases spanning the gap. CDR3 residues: CASSVGGPAANTGELFF. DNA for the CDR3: TGTGCCAGCAGCGTAGGGGGGCCTGCCGCGAACACCGGGGAGCTGTTTTTT.

CDR3 amino acids: CASSLGWAGVQETQYF. The CDR3 region has the DNA TGTGCCAGCAGCTTAGGTTGGGCGGGGGTTCAAGAGACCCAGTACTTC. The chain couples TRBV11-3 to TRBJ2-5; 7 nucleotides align to TRBD2. The CDR3 loop spans 16 amino acids. V lost 1 base and J lost 2; bases outside the gene matches: 7. Germline V gene sequence: CDR1 SGHNT, CDR2 YENEEA. Filled out from reference TRBV11-3 and TRBJ2-5, the complete variable domain reads EAGVVQSPRYKIIEKKQPVAFWCNPISGHNTLYWYLQNLGQGPELLIRYENEEAVDDSQLPKDRFSAERLKGVDSTLKIQPAELGDSAVYLCASSLGWAGVQETQYFGPGTRLLVL.

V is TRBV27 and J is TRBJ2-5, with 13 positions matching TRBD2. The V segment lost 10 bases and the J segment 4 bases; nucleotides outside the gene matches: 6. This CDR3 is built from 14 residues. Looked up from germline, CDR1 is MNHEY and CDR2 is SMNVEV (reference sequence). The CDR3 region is CAIPLAGGLETQYF. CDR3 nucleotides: TGTGCCATTCCACTAGCGGGGGGGCTAGAGACCCAGTACTTC.

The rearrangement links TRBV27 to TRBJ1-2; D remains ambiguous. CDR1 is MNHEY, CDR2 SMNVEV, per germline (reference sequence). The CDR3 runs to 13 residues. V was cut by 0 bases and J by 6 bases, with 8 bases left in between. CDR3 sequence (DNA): TGTGCCAGCAGTTTATCCGGTTTAGATGGCTACACCTTC. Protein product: CASSLSGLDGYTF.

CDR3 protein: CASSISDRGYEQYF. As DNA, the CDR3 is TGTGCCAGTAGTATTTCTGACAGGGGTTACGAGCAGTACTTC. The chain uses TRBV19 and TRBJ2-7; 8 bases are a match to TRBD1. This CDR3 contains 14 residues. J gave up 4 bases and V 3 bases, and 5 bases lay outside the gene matches. Germline-derived CDR1 and CDR2 are LNHDA and SQIVND (reference sequence). Variable domain in full (rest from reference TRBV19 and TRBJ2-7): DGGITQSPKYLFRKEGQNVTLSCEQNLNHDAMYWYRQDPGQGLRLIYYSQIVNDFQKGDIAEGYSVSREKKESFPLTVTSAQKNPTAFYLCASSISDRGYEQYFGPGTRLTVT.

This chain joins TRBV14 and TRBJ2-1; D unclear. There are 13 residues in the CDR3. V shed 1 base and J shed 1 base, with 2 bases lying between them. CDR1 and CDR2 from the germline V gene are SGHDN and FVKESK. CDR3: CASSQASYNEQFF. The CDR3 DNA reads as TGTGCCAGCAGCCAAGCTTCCTACAATGAGCAGTTCTTC.

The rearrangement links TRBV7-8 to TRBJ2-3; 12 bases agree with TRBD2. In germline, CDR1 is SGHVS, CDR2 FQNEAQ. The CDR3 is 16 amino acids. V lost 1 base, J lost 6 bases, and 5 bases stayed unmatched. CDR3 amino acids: CASSLGTSGASDTQYF. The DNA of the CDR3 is TGTGCCAGCAGCTTAGGGACTAGCGGGGCCTCGGATACGCAGTATTTT.

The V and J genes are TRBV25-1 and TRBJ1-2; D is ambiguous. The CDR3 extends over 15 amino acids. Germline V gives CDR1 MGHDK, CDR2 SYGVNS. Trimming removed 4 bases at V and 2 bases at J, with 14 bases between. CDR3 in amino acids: CASSGEYWGNYGYTF. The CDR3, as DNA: TGTGCCAGCAGTGGAGAGTACTGGGGAAACTATGGCTACACCTTC.

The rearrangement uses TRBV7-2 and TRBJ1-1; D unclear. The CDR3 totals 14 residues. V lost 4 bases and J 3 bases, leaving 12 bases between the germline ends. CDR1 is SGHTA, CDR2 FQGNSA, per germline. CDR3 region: CASSSYGGDTEAFF. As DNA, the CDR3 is TGTGCCAGCAGCTCATACGGTGGGGACACTGAAGCTTTCTTT.

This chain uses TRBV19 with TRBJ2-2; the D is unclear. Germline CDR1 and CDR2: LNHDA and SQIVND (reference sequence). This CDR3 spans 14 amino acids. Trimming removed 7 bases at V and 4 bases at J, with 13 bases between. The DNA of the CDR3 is TGTGCCAGTAAACTCCGGCCAGGCACCGGGGAGCTGTTTTTT. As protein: CASKLRPGTGELFF.

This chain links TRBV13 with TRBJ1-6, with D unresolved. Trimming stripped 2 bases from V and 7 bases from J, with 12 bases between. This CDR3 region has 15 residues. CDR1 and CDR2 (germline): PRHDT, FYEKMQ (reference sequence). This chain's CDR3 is CASSLSLTGNSPLHF. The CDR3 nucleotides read TGTGCCAGCAGCTTAAGCCTAACGGGAAATTCACCCCTCCACTTT.

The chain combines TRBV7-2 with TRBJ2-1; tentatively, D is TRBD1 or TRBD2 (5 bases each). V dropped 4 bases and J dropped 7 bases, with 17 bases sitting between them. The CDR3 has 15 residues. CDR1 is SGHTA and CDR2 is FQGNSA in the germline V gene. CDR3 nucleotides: TGTGCCAGCAGCTCCGGTCCGGGACCCCAGAATGAGCAGTTCTTC. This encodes CASSSGPGPQNEQFF.

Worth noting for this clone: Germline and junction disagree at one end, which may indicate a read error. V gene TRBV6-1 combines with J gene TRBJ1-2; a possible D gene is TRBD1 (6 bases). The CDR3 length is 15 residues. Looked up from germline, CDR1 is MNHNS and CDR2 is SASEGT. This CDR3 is CATSRTEIINYGYTF. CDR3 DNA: TGTGCCACCAGTCGGACAGAAATAATTAACTATGGCTACACCTTC.

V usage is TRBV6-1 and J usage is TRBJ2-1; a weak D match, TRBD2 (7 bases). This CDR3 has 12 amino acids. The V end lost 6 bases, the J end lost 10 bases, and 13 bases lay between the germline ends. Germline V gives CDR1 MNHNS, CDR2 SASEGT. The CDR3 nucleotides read TGTGCCAGCAGGGGGGCGGGGGAAGAGCAGTTCTTC. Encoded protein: CASRGAGEEQFF.

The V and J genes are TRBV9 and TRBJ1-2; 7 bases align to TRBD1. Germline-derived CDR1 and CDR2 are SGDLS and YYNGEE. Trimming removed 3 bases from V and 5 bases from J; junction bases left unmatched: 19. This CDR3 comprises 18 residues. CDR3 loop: CASSEGPNRGQSFYGYTF. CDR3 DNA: TGTGCCAGCAGCGAGGGACCAAATAGGGGACAGTCCTTTTATGGCTACACCTTC.

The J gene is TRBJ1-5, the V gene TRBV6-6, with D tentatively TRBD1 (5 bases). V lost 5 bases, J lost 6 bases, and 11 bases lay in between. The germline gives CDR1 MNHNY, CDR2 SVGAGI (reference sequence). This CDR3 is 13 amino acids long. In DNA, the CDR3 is TGTGCCAGCAGTAGGCGGGACGTTCAGCCCCAGCATTTT. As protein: CASSRRDVQPQHF.

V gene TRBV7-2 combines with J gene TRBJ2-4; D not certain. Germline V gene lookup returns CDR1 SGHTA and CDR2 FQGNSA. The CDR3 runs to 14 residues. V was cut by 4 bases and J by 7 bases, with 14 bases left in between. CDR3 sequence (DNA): TGTGCCAGCAGCTCCGGAACCCCCCCCAACATTCAGTACTTC. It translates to CASSSGTPPNIQYF.

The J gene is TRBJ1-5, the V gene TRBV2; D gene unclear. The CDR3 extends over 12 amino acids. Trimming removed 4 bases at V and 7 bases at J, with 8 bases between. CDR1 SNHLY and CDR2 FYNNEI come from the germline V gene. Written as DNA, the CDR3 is TGTGCCAGCAGTGGCGGGAACCAGCCCCAGCATTTT. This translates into CASSGGNQPQHF.

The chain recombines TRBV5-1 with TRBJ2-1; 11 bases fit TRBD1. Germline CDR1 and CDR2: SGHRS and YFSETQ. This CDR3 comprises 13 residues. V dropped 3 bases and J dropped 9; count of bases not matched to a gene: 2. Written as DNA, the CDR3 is TGCGCCAGCAGCTCGGGACAGGGGGGTGAGCAGTTCTTC. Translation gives CASSSGQGGEQFF. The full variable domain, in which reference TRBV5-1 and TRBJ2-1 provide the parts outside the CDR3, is KAGVTQTPRYLIKTRGQQVTLSCSPISGHRSVSWYQQTPGQGLQFLFEYFSETQRNKGNFPGRFSGRQFSNSRSEMNVSTLELGDSALYLCASSSGQGGEQFFGPGTRLTVL.

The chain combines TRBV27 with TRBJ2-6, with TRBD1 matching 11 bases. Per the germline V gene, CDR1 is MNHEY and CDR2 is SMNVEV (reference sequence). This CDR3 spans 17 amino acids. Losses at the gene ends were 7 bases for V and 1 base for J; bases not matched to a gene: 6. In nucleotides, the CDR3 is TGTGCCAGCATGGCCGGACAGGGGGCTTCTGGGGCCAACGTCCTGACTTTC. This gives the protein CASMAGQGASGANVLTF.

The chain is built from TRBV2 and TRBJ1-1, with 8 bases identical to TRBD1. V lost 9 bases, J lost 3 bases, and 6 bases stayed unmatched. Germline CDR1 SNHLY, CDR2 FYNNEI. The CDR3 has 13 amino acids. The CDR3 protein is CARNDRGYTEAFF. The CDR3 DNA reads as TGTGCCAGAAATGACAGGGGATACACTGAAGCTTTCTTT.

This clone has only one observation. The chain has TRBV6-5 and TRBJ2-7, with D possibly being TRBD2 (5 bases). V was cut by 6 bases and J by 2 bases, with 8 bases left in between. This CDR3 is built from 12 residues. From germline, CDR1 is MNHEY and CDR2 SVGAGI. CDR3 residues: CASRRETYEQYF. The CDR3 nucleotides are TGTGCCAGCAGAAGGGAGACCTACGAGCAGTACTTC.

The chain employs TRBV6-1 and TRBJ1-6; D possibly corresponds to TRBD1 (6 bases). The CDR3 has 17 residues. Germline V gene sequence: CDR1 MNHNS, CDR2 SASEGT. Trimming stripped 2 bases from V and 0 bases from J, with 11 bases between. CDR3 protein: CASSELTGYSYNSPLHF. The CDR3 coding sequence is TGTGCCAGCAGTGAATTAACAGGGTACTCCTATAATTCACCCCTCCACTTT.

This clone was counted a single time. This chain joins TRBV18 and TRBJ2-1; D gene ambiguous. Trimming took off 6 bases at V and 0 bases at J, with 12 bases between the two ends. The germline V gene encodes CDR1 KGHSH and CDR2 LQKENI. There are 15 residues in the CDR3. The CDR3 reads CASSPETGSYNEQFF. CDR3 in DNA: TGTGCCAGCTCCCCTGAAACGGGCTCCTACAATGAGCAGTTCTTC.